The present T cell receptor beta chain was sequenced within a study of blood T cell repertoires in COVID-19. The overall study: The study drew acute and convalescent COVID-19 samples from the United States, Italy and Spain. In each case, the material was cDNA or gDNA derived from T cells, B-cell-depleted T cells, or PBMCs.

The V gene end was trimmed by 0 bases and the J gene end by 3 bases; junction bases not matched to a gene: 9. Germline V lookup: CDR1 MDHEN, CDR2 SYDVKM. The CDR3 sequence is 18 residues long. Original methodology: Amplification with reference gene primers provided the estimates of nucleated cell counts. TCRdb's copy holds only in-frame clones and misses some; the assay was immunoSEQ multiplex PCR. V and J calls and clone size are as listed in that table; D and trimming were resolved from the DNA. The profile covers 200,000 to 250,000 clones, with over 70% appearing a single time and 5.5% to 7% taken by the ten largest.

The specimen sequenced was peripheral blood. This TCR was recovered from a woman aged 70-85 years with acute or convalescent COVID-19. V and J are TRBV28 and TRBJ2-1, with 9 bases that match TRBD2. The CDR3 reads CASSLWAGGRVRYNEQFF. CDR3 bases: TGTGCCAGCAGTTTATGGGCTGGCGGGAGGGTCCGCTACAATGAGCAGTTCTTC.